What follows describes a single TCR beta chain. It lacks a known antigen. Base-call qualities are not available, and no considerably larger clone is one nucleotide away. The sample comes from a study of T-cell memory formation after mild COVID-19 (dated by TCRdb to the early 2020s). Study-level background: TCR sequence clusters from the two donors were largely donor specific. T-cell clones expanding and contracting after mild COVID-19 in a couple of donors were tracked by longitudinal TCRalpha and TCRbeta repertoire sequencing. Two young, previously healthy adult volunteers made up the cohort, one male and one female. What the research found in general, with its limitations: Clones contracting from day 15 to 85 had balanced CD4/CD8 phenotypes, while a second wave expanding from day 15 to 37 was biased towards CD4+. The detection of some responding clones in pre-infection memory suggests that pre-existing cross-reactive memory T cells joined the SARS-CoV-2 response. Contracting CD4+ clones appeared mostly in the CM and EM memory subsets, whereas CD8+ clones were enriched in EMRA. The study covered only a couple of mild cases, and larger cohorts including severe cases with pre-infection samples were considered necessary. Whether the second-wave clones peaking on day 37 were SARS-CoV-2 specific was not confirmed.

Ficoll-Paque density gradient centrifugation was used to isolate PBMCs. Reading from cysteine to phenylalanine, the CDR3 counts 15 amino acids. The sequence is cut down to CDR3 DNA, 45 bases in frame from base 1. Compared with germline, V lacks 2 bases and J lacks 6 bases; bases without a gene match: 8. In the germline V gene, CDR1 corresponds to SGHRS and CDR2 to YFSETQ. Sequencing used an Illumina NovaSeq 6000. TCRalpha and TCRbeta cDNA libraries were constructed by 5'RACE with constant-segment primers, with sample barcodes and unique molecular identifiers being introduced. RNA was extracted from every sample with Trizol reagent. Library amplification was performed in two PCR steps, and a second sample barcode and Illumina TruSeq adapters were introduced in the second step. Sequencing of libraries was performed on an Illumina NovaSeq with 2 x 150 bp paired-end reads. On the authors' methods: With migec v1.2.7, reads were demultiplexed and then collapsed into UMI-guided consensus sequences. Using mixcr v2.1.11, the UMI consensuses were aligned to TRA and TRB V and J templates and assembled into clonotypes. Expanded or contracted clonotypes were those called significant by both edgeR and NoisET, with noise models trained on biological replicates. For edgeR calls, the thresholds were a false discovery rate-adjusted p below 0.01 and a log2 fold-change of 1. As an exploratory analysis of dynamics, PCA with hierarchical clustering was applied to max-normalized trajectories of the 1000 most abundant clonotypes. Separately sequenced CD4+ and CD8+ repertoires were used to assign a CD4 or CD8 phenotype to each responding clone. TCRdb applied fastp at Q25 and MiXCR to the public reads, then kept only in-frame beta chains. Each entry merges the rows of one CDR3 protein and shows their most common DNA and genes. The V and J calls reflect TCRdb's pipeline rather than the authors' work. The sample contains roughly 280,000 distinct CDR3 sequences, around 16% of them found a single time. Roughly 22% of the sample is taken by the ten largest.

The V and J segments used are TRBV5-1 and TRBJ1-3, with 7 junctional bases fitting TRBD1. The TCR comes from a man between 18 and 29 years old who had mild COVID-19 (a few samples of this study predate the infection). The sample titles of this study are shuffled in the database, so cell type and time point are left out; the donor was told from shared clones. The specimen sequenced was PBMCs or a T cell subset sorted from them (not recorded which). The bases are TGCGCCAGCAGCTTAGTCGGACAGGAATCAAACACCATATATTTT. It translates as CASSLVGQESNTIYF.